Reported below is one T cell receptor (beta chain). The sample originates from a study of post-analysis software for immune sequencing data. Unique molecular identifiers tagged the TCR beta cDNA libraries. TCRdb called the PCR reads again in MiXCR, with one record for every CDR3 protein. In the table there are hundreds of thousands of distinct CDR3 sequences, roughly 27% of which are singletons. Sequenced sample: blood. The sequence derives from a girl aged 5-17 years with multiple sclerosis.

The chain's CDR3 is CASLKLDRAQETQYF. The CDR3 DNA follows: TGTGCCAGCCTCAAGTTGGACAGGGCTCAAGAGACCCAGTACTTC. V usage is TRBV28 and J usage is TRBJ2-5, with 8 bases lining up with TRBD1. This CDR3 has 15 residues. The V and J ends lost 8 bases and 2 bases, in that order; junction bases with no gene match: 10. Germline CDR1 MDHEN, CDR2 SYDVKM.